This T cell receptor beta chain was captured in a study of PD-1 blockade in classical Hodgkin lymphoma. Relapse after autologous stem cell transplantation occurred in every patient, and brentuximab vedotin exposure varied. This CDR3 region has 15 residues. Trimming removed 5 bases at V and 5 bases at J, with 16 bases between. Germline assignment: CDR1 SGHRS and CDR2 YFSETQ. Sequencing used immunoSEQ multiplex PCR; TCRdb keeps in-frame clones, though not all of them. The repertoire holds more than 20,000 clones, with about four fifths as singletons. The receptor was isolated from a human donor with classical Hodgkin lymphoma. The chain uses TRBV5-1 and TRBJ2-2; weak D call: TRBD1 (5 bases). The starting material was peripheral blood mononuclear cells (PBMCs), obtained before the second cycle of nivolumab. The CDR3 DNA is TGCGCCAGCAGGAGTAGTCAGGGAACTACCGGGGAGCTGTTTTTT. Translated: CASRSSQGTTGELFF.